Listed here are 14 T cell receptor beta chains from one sample, sequenced in a study of blood T cell repertoires in COVID-19. Some clones are missing from TCRdb's copy, which holds only in-frame ones; the method was immunoSEQ multiplex PCR. In the table there are about 40,000 clones, 86% of which are singletons. Input material: peripheral blood. The receptors originated from a man aged 45-65 years in a cohort sampled during active COVID-19.

This rearrangement joins TRBV6-6 to TRBJ2-2; 9 bases agree with TRBD1. The junction had 9 bases not matched to a gene; V was cut back by 6 bases and J by 7 bases. This CDR3 is built from 15 residues. The germline V gene has CDR1 MNHNY and CDR2 SVGAGI (reference sequence). The CDR3 reads CASRKQGAGIGELFF. CDR3 nucleotide sequence: TGTGCCAGCAGAAAACAGGGGGCGGGTATCGGGGAGCTGTTTTTT.

V is TRBV30 and J is TRBJ1-4, with D uncertain. The CDR3 spans 13 residues. Between the trimmed V and J ends, which lost 0 bases and 12 bases, there was a span of 14 bases. CDR1 and CDR2 (germline): GTSNPN, SVGIG (reference sequence). The chain's CDR3 is CAWSVTVPLELFF. The CDR3 DNA sequence: TGTGCCTGGAGTGTCACGGTCCCCCTGGAACTGTTTTTT.

The genes are TRBV5-1 and TRBJ2-3, with 15 bases fitting TRBD2. The junction had 7 bases not matched to a gene; V was cut back by 4 bases and J by 1 base. The CDR3 totals 18 residues. CDR1 is SGHRS and CDR2 is YFSETQ in the germline V gene. The CDR3 spells CASSPGLAGGLGTDTQYF. The DNA for the CDR3 is TGCGCCAGCAGCCCCGGACTAGCGGGAGGGCTTGGCACAGATACGCAGTATTTT.

The V call is TRBV7-9, the J call TRBJ1-2; weak D call: TRBD1 (6 bases). The CDR3 is 13 residues long. Looked up from germline, CDR1 is SEHNR and CDR2 is FQNEAQ (reference sequence). Trimming shortened V by 6 bases and J by 4 bases, and 12 bases separated the two germline ends. CDR3 amino acids: CASRGQGLYGYTF. The CDR3 DNA follows: TGTGCCAGCAGAGGTCAGGGGCTCTATGGCTACACCTTC.

This chain uses TRBV18 with TRBJ2-3, with TRBD2 identical over 8 bases. Germline V lookup: CDR1 KGHSH, CDR2 LQKENI. This CDR3 has 17 residues. The J segment lost 0 bases and the V segment lost 5 bases, leaving 10 bases of the junction unmatched. The CDR3 loop is CASSSLRGDYSTDTQYF. The CDR3 DNA is TGTGCCAGCTCAAGCCTGCGGGGGGATTATAGCACAGATACGCAGTATTTT.

V usage is TRBV14 and J usage is TRBJ1-2, with TRBD1 matching 7 bases. V lost 0 bases to trimming and J lost 5 bases; unmatched junction nucleotides: 9. Germline CDR1 reads SGHDN; CDR2 reads FVKESK. The CDR3 has 16 amino acids. CDR3 in DNA: TGTGCCAGCAGCCAAGATTGGGGGACAGAGAGATATGGCTACACCTTC. Translating gives CASSQDWGTERYGYTF.

This chain joins TRBV7-8 and TRBJ2-4; D might be TRBD2 (6 bases). Per germline, CDR1 SGHVS and CDR2 FQNEAQ. V was clipped by 1 base and J by 4 bases, with 8 bases between them. The CDR3 loop spans 14 amino acids. CDR3 amino acids: CASSLVGGKNIQYF. CDR3 nucleotide sequence: TGTGCCAGCAGCTTAGTTGGGGGGAAAAACATTCAGTACTTC.

This clone is a singleton in its sample. The chain has TRBV6-6 and TRBJ2-3, with TRBD2 matching over 8 bases. From germline, CDR1 is MNHNY and CDR2 SVGAGI (reference sequence). V shed 3 bases and J 3 bases; nucleotides not matched to a gene: 5. The CDR3 has 15 residues. The CDR3 loop is CASSYGGGRTDTQYF. The CDR3 DNA reads as TGTGCCAGCAGTTATGGCGGGGGGCGTACAGATACGCAGTATTTT.

The gene calls are TRBV6-2 or TRBV6-3 and TRBJ2-7; 7 bases are shared with TRBD1. Germline lookup yields CDR1 MNHEY and CDR2 SVGEGT. The CDR3 is 12 residues long. V shed 5 bases, J shed 3 bases, and the junction held 1 base outside the gene matches. Here the CDR3 DNA reads TGTGCCAGCAGTCGGGACAGCTACGAGCAGTACTTC. Translation: CASSRDSYEQYF.

Ten or more counts support this clone. The rearrangement links TRBV27 to TRBJ2-2, with 8 bases that match TRBD2. The CDR3 consists of 16 residues. The germline gives CDR1 MNHEY, CDR2 SMNVEV (reference sequence). Trimming removed 3 bases from V and 8 bases from J; junction bases left unmatched: 11. CDR3 amino acids: CASSFTSGSPDGELFF. CDR3 sequence (DNA): TGTGCCAGCAGTTTTACTAGCGGTAGCCCCGATGGGGAGCTGTTTTTT.

The rearrangement joins TRBV27 to TRBJ1-2, with 8 bases fitting TRBD1. The CDR3 consists of 18 residues. CDR1 is MNHEY and CDR2 is SMNVEV in the germline V gene (reference sequence). Unmatched junction bases numbered 19, after V lost 5 bases and J lost 5 bases. The CDR3 bases are TGTGCCAGCAGTGCCGGACAGGGACCGCGATCGGGAAGGTATGGCTACACCTTC. Translation: CASSAGQGPRSGRYGYTF.

DNA of the CDR3: TGTGCCGCCTCACCTCAGGGCCTGAACACTGAAGCTTTCTTT. Translating it yields CAASPQGLNTEAFF. The V gene is TRBV10-3, the J gene TRBJ1-1; weak D call: TRBD1 (5 bases). Germline-derived CDR1 and CDR2 are ENHRY and SYGVKD. CDR3 length: 14 amino acids. V dropped 11 bases and J dropped 0 bases, with 16 bases sitting between them.

The table lists this clone with a few counts. The chain uses TRBV7-8 and TRBJ1-6; D is unresolved. The CDR3 has 17 residues. Per germline, CDR1 SGHVS and CDR2 FQNEAQ. Trimming took off 4 bases at V and 10 bases at J, with 23 bases between the two ends. CDR3 bases: TGTGCCAGCAGCTACCAGCGAGATTTCCGCTTAAAGTCACCCCTCCACTTT. It encodes CASSYQRDFRLKSPLHF.

The chain links TRBV6-5 to TRBJ1-2; D uncertain. This CDR3 is 13 amino acids long. Germline values: CDR1 MNHEY, CDR2 SVGAGI. The V gene lost 0 bases and the J gene lost 4 bases, with 6 bases spanning the gap. The CDR3 coding sequence is TGTGCCAGCAGTTACTCACCAGTCTATGGCTACACCTTC. The encoded protein is CASSYSPVYGYTF.